A single sample is the source of the 11 T cell receptor beta chains below, sequenced in a study of spatial heterogeneity in lung cancer. Time point specified: blood at routine non-recurrence follow-up after resection. TCRdb recomputed calls from the 5' RACE reads with MiXCR, one row per CDR3 protein. Of 50,000 or so distinct CDR3 sequences in the sample, 10% to 15% are singletons; the top ten hold roughly a third. Material: PBMCs, obtained at follow-up. The receptors were gathered from a male donor with early-stage non-small cell lung cancer.

Relative to its sample, this clonotype is medium-sized. V usage is TRBV2 and J usage is TRBJ1-6; D is perhaps TRBD1 (5 bases). Germline V CDR1 and CDR2: SNHLY, FYNNEI. The germline V and J ends were trimmed by 3 bases and 10 bases, with 13 bases remaining between them. The CDR3 consists of 14 residues. CDR3 sequence (DNA): TGTGCCAGCAGTGAGGTTCAGGGCGGATCACCCCTCCACTTT. Translation: CASSEVQGGSPLHF.

V gene TRBV20-1 combines with J gene TRBJ1-1, with D maybe TRBD1 (5 bases). This CDR3 is built from 14 residues. Germline V gene lookup returns CDR1 DFQATT and CDR2 SNEGSKA (reference sequence). V lost 3 bases, J lost 4 bases, and 15 bases lay in between. In nucleotides, the CDR3 is TGCAGTGCTAGGCCAGCAGGAAGGGGCACTGAAGCTTTCTTT. Residues: CSARPAGRGTEAFF.

The chain couples TRBV12-3 or TRBV12-4 to TRBJ2-2, with 10 bases that match TRBD2. The CDR3 is made up of 16 amino acids. V was clipped by 6 bases and J by 3 bases; unmatched bases: 7. The chain's CDR3 is CASRAPSGRYTGELFF. Here the CDR3 DNA reads TGTGCCAGCAGGGCCCCTAGCGGGAGATACACCGGGGAGCTGTTTTTT.

The chain's CDR3 is CASSLRGERSSYNEQFF. Here the CDR3 DNA reads TGTGCCAGCAGCCTCCGCGGCGAGCGGAGCTCCTACAATGAGCAGTTCTTC. V gene TRBV5-5 combines with J gene TRBJ2-1, with D maybe TRBD2 (5 bases). Per the germline V gene, CDR1 is SGHKS and CDR2 is YYEKEE (reference sequence). V was shortened by 4 bases and J by 0 bases, with 17 bases between the two germline ends. The CDR3 covers 17 residues.

The CDR3 reads CASSVDSNTEAFF. The CDR3 region has the DNA TGTGCCAGCAGCGTAGACTCTAACACTGAAGCTTTCTTT. This chain joins TRBV9 and TRBJ1-1; D not certain. This CDR3 is 13 amino acids long. Germline-derived CDR1 and CDR2 are SGDLS and YYNGEE. V lost 0 bases and J 2 bases, leaving 5 bases between the germline ends.

This rearrangement joins TRBV10-3 to TRBJ1-6, with 11 bases that match TRBD1. Germline CDR1 reads ENHRY; CDR2 reads SYGVKD. CDR3 length: 16 amino acids. Trimming at V came to 0 bases and at J to 9 bases, leaving 4 bases not matched to a gene. The CDR3 DNA is TGTGCCATCAGTGAGTCCCGGACAGGGGGCGGTTCACCCCTCCACTTT. Protein sequence: CAISESRTGGGSPLHF.

The genes are TRBV7-2 and TRBJ1-1, with D possibly matching TRBD1 (5 bases). The CDR3 spans 14 residues. The germline V and J ends were trimmed by 0 bases and 2 bases, with 7 bases remaining between them. CDR1 and CDR2 (germline): SGHTA, FQGNSA. This CDR3 is CASSLADSNTEAFF. The CDR3 DNA sequence: TGTGCCAGCAGCTTAGCAGACAGCAACACTGAAGCTTTCTTT.

Only a few counts were recorded for this clonotype. The chain combines TRBV5-1 with TRBJ2-3; D might be TRBD1 or TRBD2, each matching 5 bases. In germline, CDR1 is SGHRS, CDR2 YFSETQ. The V end lost 9 bases, the J end lost 0 bases, and 17 bases lay between the germline ends. The CDR3 length is 15 residues. CDR3 bases: TGCGCCACCCGTCCGTCCGGGGCTAGCACAGATACGCAGTATTTT. Its protein is CATRPSGASTDTQYF.

This clonotype was seen ten or more times. V and J are TRBV12-3 or TRBV12-4 and TRBJ1-5, with TRBD1 as a possible D gene (5 bases). V was shortened by 5 bases and J by 5 bases, with 16 bases between the two germline ends. This CDR3 region has 15 residues. The CDR3 sequence: CASSTPGRIYQPQHF. In DNA form, the CDR3 reads TGTGCCAGCAGTACTCCGGGACGGATCTATCAGCCCCAGCATTTT.

The J gene is TRBJ2-7, the V gene TRBV20-1; 8 positions agree with TRBD1. The CDR3 covers 13 residues. V was clipped by 6 bases and J by 2 bases; unmatched bases: 6. Germline V CDR1 and CDR2: DFQATT, SNEGSKA (reference sequence). Here the CDR3 reads CSARTGKPYEQYF. In DNA form, the CDR3 reads TGCAGTGCGAGGACAGGGAAACCCTACGAGCAGTACTTC.

This rearrangement joins TRBV28 to TRBJ2-7; TRBD2 is a possible D gene (5 bases). Trimming stripped 4 bases from V and 1 base from J, with 17 bases between. Germline V gene lookup returns CDR1 MDHEN and CDR2 SYDVKM. This CDR3 is 16 amino acids long. This CDR3 is CASSSPSAGRSYEQYF. CDR3 DNA: TGTGCCAGCAGTTCTCCCTCCGCGGGCAGGTCCTACGAGCAGTACTTC.